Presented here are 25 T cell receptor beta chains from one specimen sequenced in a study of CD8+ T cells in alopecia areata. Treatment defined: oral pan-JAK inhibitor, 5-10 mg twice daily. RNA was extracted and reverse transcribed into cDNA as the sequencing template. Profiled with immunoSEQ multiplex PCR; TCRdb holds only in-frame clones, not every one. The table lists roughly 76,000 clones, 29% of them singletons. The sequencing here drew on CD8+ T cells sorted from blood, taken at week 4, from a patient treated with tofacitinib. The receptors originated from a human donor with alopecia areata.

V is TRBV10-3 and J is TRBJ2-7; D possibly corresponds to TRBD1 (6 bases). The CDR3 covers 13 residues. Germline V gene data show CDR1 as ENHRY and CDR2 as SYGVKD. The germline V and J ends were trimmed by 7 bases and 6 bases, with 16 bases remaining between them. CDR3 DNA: TGTGCCATCACACGGGACATTGGGGGCGAGCAGTACTTC. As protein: CAITRDIGGEQYF.

CDR3 sequence (DNA): TGTGCCAGCAGTGGGAGAGAAGGGCCCGGGGAGCTGTTTTTT. It translates to CASSGREGPGELFF. The gene calls are TRBV2 and TRBJ2-2; D remains ambiguous. The CDR3 contains 14 residues. Germline CDR1 reads SNHLY; CDR2 reads FYNNEI. V was shortened by 4 bases and J by 6 bases, with 12 bases between the two germline ends.

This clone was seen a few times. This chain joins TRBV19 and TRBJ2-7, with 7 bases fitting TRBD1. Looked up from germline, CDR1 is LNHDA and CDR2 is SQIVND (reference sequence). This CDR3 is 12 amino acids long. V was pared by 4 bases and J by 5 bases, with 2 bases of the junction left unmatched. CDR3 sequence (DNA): TGTGCCAGTAGTAAGACAGGGAACGAGCAGTACTTC. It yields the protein CASSKTGNEQYF. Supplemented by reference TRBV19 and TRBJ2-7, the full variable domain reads DGGITQSPKYLFRKEGQNVTLSCEQNLNHDAMYWYRQDPGQGLRLIYYSQIVNDFQKGDIAEGYSVSREKKESFPLTVTSAQKNPTAFYLCASSKTGNEQYFGPGTRLTVT.

The DNA of the CDR3 is TGCAGCGTTGGCGCGGGGGCGCGTCAGCCCCAGCATTTT. This gives the protein CSVGAGARQPQHF. V is TRBV29-1 and J is TRBJ1-5; possible D gene TRBD1, 6 bases. The CDR3 runs 13 residues. The V gene lost 4 bases and the J gene lost 6 bases, with 13 bases spanning the gap. CDR1 is SQVTM, CDR2 ANQGSEA, per germline.

CDR3 loop: CASSPPGRGYEQYF. The CDR3, as DNA: TGTGCCAGCTCACCCCCCGGCAGGGGCTACGAGCAGTACTTC. This chain uses TRBV18 with TRBJ2-7, with a possible D match to TRBD1 (6 bases). This CDR3 spans 14 amino acids. Trimming removed 3 bases from V and 3 bases from J, with 12 bases in between. Per germline, CDR1 KGHSH and CDR2 LQKENI.

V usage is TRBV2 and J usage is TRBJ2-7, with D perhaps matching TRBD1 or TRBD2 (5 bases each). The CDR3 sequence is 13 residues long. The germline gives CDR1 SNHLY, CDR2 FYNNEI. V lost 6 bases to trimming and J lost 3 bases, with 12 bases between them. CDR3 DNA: TGTGCCAGCAGCCACGGGACGGACTACGAGCAGTACTTC. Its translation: CASSHGTDYEQYF.

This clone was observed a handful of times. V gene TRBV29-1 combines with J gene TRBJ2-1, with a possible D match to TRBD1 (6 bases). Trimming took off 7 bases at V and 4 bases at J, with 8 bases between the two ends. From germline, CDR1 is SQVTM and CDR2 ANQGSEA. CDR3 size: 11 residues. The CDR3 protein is CSDRAYNEQFF. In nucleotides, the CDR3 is TGCAGCGACAGGGCGTACAATGAGCAGTTCTTC.

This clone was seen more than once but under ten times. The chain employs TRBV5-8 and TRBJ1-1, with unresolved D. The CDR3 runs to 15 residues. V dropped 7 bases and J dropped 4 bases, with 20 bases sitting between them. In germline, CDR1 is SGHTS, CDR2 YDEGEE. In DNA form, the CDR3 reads TGTGCCAGCGGCACGGCGTACGGGGATACCACTGAAGCTTTCTTT. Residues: CASGTAYGDTTEAFF.

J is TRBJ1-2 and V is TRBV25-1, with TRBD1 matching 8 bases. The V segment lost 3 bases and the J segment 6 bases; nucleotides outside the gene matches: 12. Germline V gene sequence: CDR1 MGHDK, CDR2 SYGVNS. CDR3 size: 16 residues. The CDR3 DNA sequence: TGTGCCAGCAGTGACAATCCGGACAGGGTTTTTGATGGCTACACCTTC. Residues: CASSDNPDRVFDGYTF.

Here the CDR3 reads CASSPLMGGQETQYF. The CDR3, as DNA: TGTGCCAGCAGCCCGTTGATGGGGGGTCAAGAGACCCAGTACTTC. This sequence joins TRBV7-2 and TRBJ2-5; D possibly corresponds to TRBD2 (6 bases). From germline, CDR1 is SGHTA and CDR2 FQGNSA. The V and J ends lost 5 bases and 2 bases respectively, with 15 bases between them. The CDR3 is 15 residues long.

CDR3 loop: CSGGGDTQYF. Written as DNA, the CDR3 is TGCAGCGGGGGGGGAGATACGCAGTATTTT. The chain employs TRBV29-1 and TRBJ2-3, with 7 bases fitting TRBD2. Germline values: CDR1 SQVTM, CDR2 ANQGSEA. The CDR3 extends over 10 amino acids. V lost 7 bases, J lost 5 bases, and 0 bases stayed unmatched.

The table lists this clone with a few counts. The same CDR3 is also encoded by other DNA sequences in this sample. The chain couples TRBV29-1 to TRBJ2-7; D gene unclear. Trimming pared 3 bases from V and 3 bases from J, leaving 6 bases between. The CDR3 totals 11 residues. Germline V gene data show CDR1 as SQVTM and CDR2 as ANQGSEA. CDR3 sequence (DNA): TGCAGCGTTGAGGTTAGCTACGAGCAGTACTTC. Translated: CSVEVSYEQYF.

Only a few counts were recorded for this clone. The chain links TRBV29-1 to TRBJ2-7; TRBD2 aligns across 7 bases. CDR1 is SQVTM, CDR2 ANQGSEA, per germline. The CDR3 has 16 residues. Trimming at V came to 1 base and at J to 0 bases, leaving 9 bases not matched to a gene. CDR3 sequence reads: CSVEVLGTTSSYEQYF. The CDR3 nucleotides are TGCAGCGTTGAAGTCCTCGGGACTACATCCTCCTACGAGCAGTACTTC.

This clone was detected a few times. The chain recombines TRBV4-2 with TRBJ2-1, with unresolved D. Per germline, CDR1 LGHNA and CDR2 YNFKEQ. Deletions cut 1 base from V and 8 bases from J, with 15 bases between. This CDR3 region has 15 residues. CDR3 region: CASSQVPRQVDEQFF. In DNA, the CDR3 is TGTGCCAGCAGCCAAGTGCCCCGGCAAGTTGATGAGCAGTTCTTC.

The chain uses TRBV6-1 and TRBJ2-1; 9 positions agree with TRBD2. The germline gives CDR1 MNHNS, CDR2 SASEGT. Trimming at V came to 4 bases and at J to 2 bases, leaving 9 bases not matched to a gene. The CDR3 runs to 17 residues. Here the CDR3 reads CASSALTGTSTYNEQFF. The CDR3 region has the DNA TGTGCCAGCAGTGCACTCACCGGGACTAGCACCTACAATGAGCAGTTCTTC.

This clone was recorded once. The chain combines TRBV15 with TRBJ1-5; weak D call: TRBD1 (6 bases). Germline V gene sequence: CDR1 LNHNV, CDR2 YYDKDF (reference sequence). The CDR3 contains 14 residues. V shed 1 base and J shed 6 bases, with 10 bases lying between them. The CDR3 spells CATSRARGVQPQHF. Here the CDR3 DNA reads TGTGCCACCAGCAGAGCGAGGGGGGTTCAGCCCCAGCATTTT. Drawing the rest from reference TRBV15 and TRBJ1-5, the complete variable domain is DAMVIQNPRYQVTQFGKPVTLSCSQTLNHNVMYWYQQKSSQAPKLLFHYYDKDFNNEADTPDNFQSRRPNTSFCFLDIRSPGLGDTAMYLCATSRARGVQPQHFGDGTRLSIL.

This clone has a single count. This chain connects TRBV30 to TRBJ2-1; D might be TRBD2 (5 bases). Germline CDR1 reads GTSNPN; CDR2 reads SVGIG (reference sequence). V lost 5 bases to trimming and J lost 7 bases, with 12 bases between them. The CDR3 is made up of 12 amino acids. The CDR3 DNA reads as TGTGCCTGGGGTCCGCGGGCAAATGAGCAGTTCTTC. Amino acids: CAWGPRANEQFF.

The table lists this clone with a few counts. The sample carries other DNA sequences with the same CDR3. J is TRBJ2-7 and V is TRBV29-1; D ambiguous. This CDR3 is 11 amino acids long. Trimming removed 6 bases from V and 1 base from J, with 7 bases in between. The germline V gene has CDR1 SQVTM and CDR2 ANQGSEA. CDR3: CSVGPSYEQYF. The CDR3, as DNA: TGCAGCGTCGGGCCATCCTACGAGCAGTACTTC.

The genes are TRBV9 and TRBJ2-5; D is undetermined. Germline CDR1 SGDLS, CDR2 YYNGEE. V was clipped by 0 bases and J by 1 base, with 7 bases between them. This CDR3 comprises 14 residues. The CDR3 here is CASSVEGLQETQYF. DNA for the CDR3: TGTGCCAGCAGCGTAGAAGGGCTCCAAGAGACCCAGTACTTC.

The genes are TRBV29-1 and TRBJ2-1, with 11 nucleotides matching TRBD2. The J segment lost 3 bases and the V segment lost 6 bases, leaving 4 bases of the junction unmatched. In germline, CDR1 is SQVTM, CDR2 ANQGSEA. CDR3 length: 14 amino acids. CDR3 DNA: TGCAGCGTCAGGGGGACTAGCGGCTACAATGAGCAGTTCTTC. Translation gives CSVRGTSGYNEQFF.

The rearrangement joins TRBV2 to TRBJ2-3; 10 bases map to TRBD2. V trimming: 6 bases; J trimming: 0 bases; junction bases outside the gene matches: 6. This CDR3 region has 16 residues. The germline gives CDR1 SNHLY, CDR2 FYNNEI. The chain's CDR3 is CASRWTSGSSTDTQYF. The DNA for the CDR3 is TGTGCCAGCAGGTGGACTAGCGGCTCTAGCACAGATACGCAGTATTTT.

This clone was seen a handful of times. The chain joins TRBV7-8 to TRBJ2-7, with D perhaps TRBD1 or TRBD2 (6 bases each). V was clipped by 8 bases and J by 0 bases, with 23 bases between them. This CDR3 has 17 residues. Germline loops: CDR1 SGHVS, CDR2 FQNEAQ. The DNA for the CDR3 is TGTGCCAGCGCCACACCTTCCACAGGGACTTACTCCTACGAGCAGTACTTC. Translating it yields CASATPSTGTYSYEQYF.

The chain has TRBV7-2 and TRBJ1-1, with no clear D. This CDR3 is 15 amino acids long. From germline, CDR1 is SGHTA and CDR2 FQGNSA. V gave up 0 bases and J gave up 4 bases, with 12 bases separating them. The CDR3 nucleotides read TGTGCCAGCAGCTTAGCGCGGGTGGGAGTCACTGAAGCTTTCTTT. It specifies CASSLARVGVTEAFF.

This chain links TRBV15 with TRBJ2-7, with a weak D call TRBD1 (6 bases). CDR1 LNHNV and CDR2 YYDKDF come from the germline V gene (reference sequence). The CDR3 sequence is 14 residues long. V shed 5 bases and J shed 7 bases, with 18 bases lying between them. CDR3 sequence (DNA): TGTGCCACCAGCCCCAAGGGACAAGGGCGGGAGCAGTACTTC. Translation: CATSPKGQGREQYF.

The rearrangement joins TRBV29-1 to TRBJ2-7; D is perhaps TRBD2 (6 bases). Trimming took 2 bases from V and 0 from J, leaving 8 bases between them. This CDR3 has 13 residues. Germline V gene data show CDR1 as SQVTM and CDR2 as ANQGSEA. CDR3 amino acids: CSVEWRGSYEQYF. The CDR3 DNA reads TGCAGCGTTGAATGGCGGGGCTCCTACGAGCAGTACTTC.